This is a list of T cell receptor beta chains from one sample in a study of T cell changes during pregnancy in multiple sclerosis. Produced via immunoSEQ multiplex PCR; TCRdb's table is partial and in-frame only. The sample consists of roughly 100,000 clones, about nine tenths of them appearing once. Source: peripheral blood, taken after pregnancy. The origin of the receptors is a female donor in good health, enrolled as a control in a pregnancy study. CDR3s include the opening cysteine and the closing phenylalanine or tryptophan. Fields, in order: J gene, V gene, D gene, clone size, CDR3 DNA, CDR3 protein. D genes are given only for firm matches. Size values are once, few and many counts, or a class for expanded clones, and some rows have none.

TRBJ2-5	TRBV4-1	TRBD2	NA	TGCGCCAGCAGCCCCGGGGGAACTAGCGGAACCCAAGAGACCCAGTACTTC	CASSPGGTSGTQETQYF
TRBJ1-2	TRBV9	TRBD1	NA	TGTGCCAGCAGCCCAACACCCCGACAGGGGGCGTATGGCTACACCTTC	CASSPTPRQGAYGYTF
TRBJ2-7	TRBV14	NA	NA	TGTGCCAGCAGCCCCCAGCCCCGACCAGGCCACGAGCAGTACTTC	CASSPQPRPGHEQYF
TRBJ2-7	TRBV11-1	NA	NA	TGTGCCAGCAGCTTAGCGGGCCAAGCCGTGGACGAGCAGTACTTC	CASSLAGQAVDEQYF
TRBJ1-1	TRBV6-5	NA	NA	TGTGCCAGCAGTTTGAGGGAAAGGGCGGCTGAAGCTTTCTTT	CASSLRERAAEAFF
TRBJ2-3	TRBV7-2	TRBD2	NA	TGTGCCAGCAGCTTAGCGCGGCTAGCGGGCCCCACAGATACGCAGTATTTT	CASSLARLAGPTDTQYF
TRBJ1-6	TRBV7-9	NA	NA	TGTGCCAGCGTCGGACAAGATAATTCACCCCTCCACTTT	CASVGQDNSPLHF
TRBJ1-2	TRBV30	TRBD1	NA	TGTGCCTGGAACCGGGACAGAGTCTATGGCTACACCTTC	CAWNRDRVYGYTF
TRBJ1-3	TRBV5-4	NA	NA	TGTGCCAGCAGGTCCGGGACTCTACCCGGAAACACCATATATTTT	CASRSGTLPGNTIYF
TRBJ2-7	TRBV13	NA	NA	TGTGCCAGCAGCCTCCCCCGCCGGGGACGGGGGGAGCAGTACTTC	CASSLPRRGRGEQYF
TRBJ2-2	TRBV29-1	TRBD1	NA	TGCAGCGTTGAACCGGGACAGAGAACCGGGGAGCTGTTTTTT	CSVEPGQRTGELFF
TRBJ1-5	TRBV5-1	NA	NA	TGCGCCAGCAGCCTAGGGGGGGCGGGCGGCCAGCCCCAGCATTTT	CASSLGGAGGQPQHF
TRBJ2-7	TRBV6-6	TRBD2	few	TGTGCCAGCGTCCGGGGGGTCTCCTACGAGCAGTACTTC	CASVRGVSYEQYF
TRBJ2-1	TRBV6-5	TRBD2	NA	TGTGCCAGCAGCGGAAGACTAGCTTCCTACAATGAGCAGTTCTTC	CASSGRLASYNEQFF
TRBJ2-2	TRBV4-1	NA	NA	TGCGCCAGCAGCCACGACCAGGGGAAGAACACCGGGGAGCTGTTTTTT	CASSHDQGKNTGELFF
TRBJ2-7	TRBV7-2	TRBD2	NA	TGTGCCAGCAGCCCCGGGGGGGGAGCGGTCTACGAGCAGTACTTC	CASSPGGGAVYEQYF
TRBJ2-7	TRBV6-5	TRBD1	NA	TGTGCCAGCAGTTACGCGACAGGGACCTACGAGCAGTACTTC	CASSYATGTYEQYF
TRBJ1-1	TRBV5-4	NA	NA	TGTGCCAGCAGCTCGGCCTCTTTTGCAGGGTACATGAACACTGAAGCTTTCTTT	CASSSASFAGYMNTEAFF
TRBJ1-6	TRBV18	TRBD1	NA	TGTGCCAGCTCCAGACAGGGAGGAGATTCACCCCTCCACTTT	CASSRQGGDSPLHF
TRBJ1-1	TRBV29-1	NA	once	TGCAGCGTTTCGCGGGGCCCTGAAGCTTTCTTT	CSVSRGPEAFF
TRBJ1-5	TRBV7-6	NA	NA	TGTGCCAGCAGCTTAGAGGCAGGGGTTGGCAATCAGCCCCAGCATTTT	CASSLEAGVGNQPQHF
TRBJ2-7	TRBV7-9	TRBD2	NA	TGTGCCAGCAGCTCTGGGACTACCGGAAGCTCCTACGAGCAGTACTTC	CASSSGTTGSSYEQYF
TRBJ2-2	TRBV9	NA	NA	TGTGCCAGCAGCGTAGGTTCCTCCGGGGAGCTGTTTTTT	CASSVGSSGELFF
TRBJ2-3	TRBV11-1	TRBD1	NA	TGTGCCAGCAGCCCCCGGGACAGGGGACCAGATACGCAGTATTTT	CASSPRDRGPDTQYF
TRBJ1-3	TRBV29-1	NA	NA	TGCAGCGTTGTCAGCTCTGGAAACACCATATATTTT	CSVVSSGNTIYF
TRBJ2-7	TRBV2	NA	NA	TGTGCCAGCACGACAGCCTACGAGCAGTACTTC	CASTTAYEQYF
TRBJ2-2	TRBV28	NA	NA	TGTGCCAGCAGTTTTGCGAGCACCGGGGAGCTGTTTTTT	CASSFASTGELFF
TRBJ2-7	TRBV5-1	NA	once	TGCGCCAGCAGCTGGGGGACCGGCGGCAGGGGCGAGCAGTACTTC	CASSWGTGGRGEQYF
TRBJ2-3	TRBV15	NA	NA	TGTGCCACCAGCAGGGGAAGGGGGGGTGGTGGGGATACGCAGTATTTT	CATSRGRGGGGDTQYF
TRBJ2-1	TRBV27	TRBD2	NA	TGTGCCAGCAGTTTACGGTGGCTAGCGGGGACTTACAATGAGCAGTTCTTC	CASSLRWLAGTYNEQFF
TRBJ2-7	TRBV6-6	TRBD1	NA	TGTGCCAGCAGTTACGGGGGGACAGGGGGCGGCGAGCAGTACTTC	CASSYGGTGGGEQYF
TRBJ2-5	TRBV7-8	NA	NA	TGTGCCAGCAGCTCGGGGGCCAGGGGGACTCAAGAGACCCAGTACTTC	CASSSGARGTQETQYF
TRBJ2-1	TRBV11-3	TRBD2	NA	TGTGCCAGCAGCGAGGGACTAGCCCTCGATGAGCAGTTCTTC	CASSEGLALDEQFF
TRBJ2-3	TRBV7-9	NA	NA	TGTGCCAGCAGTACCTTCGGGGGCACAGATACGCAGTATTTT	CASSTFGGTDTQYF
TRBJ1-1	TRBV2	NA	once	TGTGCCAGCAGTGAACCACAGGGACCCGAAGGAGGGAACACTGAAGCTTTCTTT	CASSEPQGPEGGNTEAFF
TRBJ2-7	TRBV4-1	NA	NA	TGCGCCAGCAGCCCTCAGGGCTACGAGCAGTACTTC	CASSPQGYEQYF
TRBJ2-2	TRBV7-6	NA	NA	TGTGCCAGCAGCCCCGGGACTCTTGAGCTGTTTTTT	CASSPGTLELFF
TRBJ2-2	TRBV6-5	NA	once	TGTGCCAGCGTCTTAGCGGAGGACACCGGGGAGCTGTTTTTT	CASVLAEDTGELFF
TRBJ1-2	TRBV25-1	NA	NA	TGTGCCAGCAGTGAAGACAGTGCCAACTATGGCTACACCTTC	CASSEDSANYGYTF
TRBJ2-3	TRBV5-1	NA	NA	TGCGCCAGCAGCGGAAGCGGGTTATCTCGGGGTACGCAGTATTTT	CASSGSGLSRGTQYF
TRBJ2-5	TRBV5-1	NA	once	TGCGCCAGCAGCTTTGGAGGTCGAGAGACCCAGTACTTC	CASSFGGRETQYF
TRBJ1-3	TRBV6-5	NA	once	TGTGCCAGCAGTTACAAGTCAACCTACTCTGGAAACACCATATATTTT	CASSYKSTYSGNTIYF
TRBJ2-7	TRBV4-1	TRBD1	once	TGCGCCAGCAGCCAACACGAGGGAAAGGGGACAGGATACTACGAGCAGTACTTC	CASSQHEGKGTGYYEQYF
TRBJ2-6	TRBV5-8	NA	NA	TGTGCCAGCAGCTTCACAGGGCTTGGGGCCAACGTCCTGACTTTC	CASSFTGLGANVLTF
TRBJ2-2	TRBV11-2	NA	NA	TGTGCCAGCAGCTTGGGACTGAACACCGGGGAGCTGTTTTTT	CASSLGLNTGELFF
TRBJ1-1	TRBV7-3	TRBD1	NA	TGTGCCAGCAGCGCCCGACAGGGGGCCCGCACTGAAGCTTTCTTT	CASSARQGARTEAFF
TRBJ1-6	TRBV6-5	NA	NA	TGTGCCAGCAGTGCGGCGGTGGATTCACCCCTCCACTTT	CASSAAVDSPLHF
TRBJ1-2	TRBV29-1	TRBD1	many	TGCAGCGTCCTCACAGGGGGAGGCTATGGCTACACCTTC	CSVLTGGGYGYTF
TRBJ1-1	TRBV18	NA	NA	TGTGCCAGCTCACTGGTTCTAGGTGGGGCTGCGAACACTGAAGCTTTCTTT	CASSLVLGGAANTEAFF
TRBJ1-2	TRBV11-2	NA	once	TGTGCCAGCAGCTTACCCCAGGGCTATGGCTACACCTTC	CASSLPQGYGYTF
TRBJ2-5	TRBV18	NA	NA	TGTGCCAGCTCCCCTTCTACCTCACAAGAGACCCAGTACTTC	CASSPSTSQETQYF
TRBJ2-2	TRBV19	TRBD1	NA	TGTGCCACAATCAGGGACAGGGTCAGCGGGGAGCTGTTTTTT	CATIRDRVSGELFF
TRBJ2-7	TRBV6-5	TRBD2	NA	TGTGCCAGCAGTTACGATGCCGGGGGGGCCTACGAGCAGTACTTC	CASSYDAGGAYEQYF
TRBJ2-5	TRBV28	NA	NA	TGTGCCAGCAGTTTACAGGGCCGGGAGACCCAGTACTTC	CASSLQGRETQYF
TRBJ2-2	TRBV7-6	NA	NA	TGTGCCAGCAGCTTCGGGGGTACCGGGGAGCTGTTTTTT	CASSFGGTGELFF
TRBJ2-7	TRBV29-1	TRBD1	NA	TGCAGCGTTGTAGGGCTTAGTGGGACAGGGGGCTACGAGCAGTACTTC	CSVVGLSGTGGYEQYF
TRBJ1-3	TRBV9	NA	NA	TGTGCCAGCAGCGTAGAAGGGAGCGGAAACACCATATATTTT	CASSVEGSGNTIYF
TRBJ1-3	TRBV4-2	NA	NA	TGTGCCAGCAGCCAAGATAGAAACACCATATATTTT	CASSQDRNTIYF
TRBJ2-3	TRBV4-3	NA	NA	TGCGCCAGCAGCCCAGGTCCCGGAGGGCCCACAGATACGCAGTATTTT	CASSPGPGGPTDTQYF
TRBJ2-3	TRBV6-5	NA	NA	TGTGCCAGCAGCCCACGGGGGGCGATTACAGATACGCAGTATTTT	CASSPRGAITDTQYF